The 8 T cell receptor beta chains in this list originate from one sample, sequenced in a study of PD-1 blockade in classical Hodgkin lymphoma. Stated time point: cycle 4 day 1 (C4D1), after more than 5 weeks of nivolumab. After autologous stem cell transplantation all patients relapsed, and prior brentuximab vedotin exposure differed between cohorts. The data were produced by immunoSEQ multiplex PCR, yet TCRdb's version contains in-frame clones alone and is incomplete. The profile covers 40,000 to 55,000 clones, with 70% to 80% appearing a single time and under 20% taken by the ten largest. The sample was peripheral blood mononuclear cells (PBMCs), taken before the fourth cycle of nivolumab. Receptors were obtained from a human donor with classical Hodgkin lymphoma.

The chain recombines TRBV19 with TRBJ2-3; 11 nucleotides agree with TRBD2. CDR1 and CDR2 from the germline V gene are LNHDA and SQIVND (reference sequence). After removal of 6 bases from V and 2 bases from J, the junction contained 4 bases not matched to a gene. The CDR3 loop spans 15 amino acids. The CDR3, as DNA: TGTGCCAGTAGCCCGGGACTAGCGGTCACAGATACGCAGTATTTT. As protein: CASSPGLAVTDTQYF.

The genes are TRBV28 and TRBJ1-2; 12 positions match TRBD1. Germline V gene sequence: CDR1 MDHEN, CDR2 SYDVKM. V was clipped by 5 bases and J by 8 bases; unmatched bases: 12. The length of the CDR3 is 16 residues. The CDR3 is CASSLAPGQGAKGYTF. CDR3 coding DNA: TGTGCCAGCAGTCTTGCCCCGGGACAGGGGGCGAAAGGCTACACCTTC.

The gene calls are TRBV10-3 and TRBJ1-2; D remains unclear. Germline lookup yields CDR1 ENHRY and CDR2 SYGVKD. V gave up 7 bases and J gave up 0 bases, with 18 bases separating them. The CDR3 sequence is 16 residues long. Here the CDR3 DNA reads TGTGCCATCACCCACAGTCCAGAATTAGCTAACTATGGCTACACCTTC. Its translation: CAITHSPELANYGYTF.

This chain uses TRBV2 with TRBJ1-2; D is undetermined. Trimming cost V 1 base and J 0 bases, with 12 bases left between them. This CDR3 contains 16 residues. Germline V gene sequence: CDR1 SNHLY, CDR2 FYNNEI. The CDR3 bases are TGTGCCAGCAGTGAAGTCGGTGCACTACCTAACTATGGCTACACCTTC. Protein: CASSEVGALPNYGYTF.

Here the CDR3 DNA reads TGCGCCAGCAGCTTGAGCTCACAGAGGGACGAGCAGTACTTC. This codes for CASSLSSQRDEQYF. The chain couples TRBV5-1 to TRBJ2-7; maybe TRBD2 (5 bases). CDR1 is SGHRS, CDR2 YFSETQ, per germline. V was clipped by 1 base and J by 5 bases, with 13 bases between them. CDR3 length equals 14 residues.

The gene calls are TRBV19 and TRBJ2-3, with 9 bases fitting TRBD2. With V trimmed by 3 bases and J by 3 bases, 4 bases remained unmatched. The CDR3 is 15 residues long. Germline lookup yields CDR1 LNHDA and CDR2 SQIVND (reference sequence). CDR3: CASSIGGGATDTQYF. The CDR3 bases are TGTGCCAGTAGTATTGGCGGGGGGGCGACAGATACGCAGTATTTT.

The gene calls are TRBV11-2 and TRBJ1-1; D is unresolved. This CDR3 comprises 14 residues. Germline-derived CDR1 and CDR2 are SGHAT and FQNNGV. The V end was cut by 5 bases, the J end by 6 bases, with 16 bases between. The CDR3 loop is CASSTLSLLAEAFF. The CDR3 region has the DNA TGTGCCAGCAGCACACTATCCCTTTTAGCTGAAGCTTTCTTT.

The V gene is TRBV1, the J gene TRBJ1-1; the table names TRBD1, a call not compared with the DNA. TRBV1 is recorded as a pseudogene. This CDR3 region has 17 residues. The CDR3 nucleotides read TGCGCCAGCAGCCATCACCTGGGCCTCTCTATGAACACTGAAGCTTTCTTT. Amino acids: CASSHHLGLSMNTEAFF.